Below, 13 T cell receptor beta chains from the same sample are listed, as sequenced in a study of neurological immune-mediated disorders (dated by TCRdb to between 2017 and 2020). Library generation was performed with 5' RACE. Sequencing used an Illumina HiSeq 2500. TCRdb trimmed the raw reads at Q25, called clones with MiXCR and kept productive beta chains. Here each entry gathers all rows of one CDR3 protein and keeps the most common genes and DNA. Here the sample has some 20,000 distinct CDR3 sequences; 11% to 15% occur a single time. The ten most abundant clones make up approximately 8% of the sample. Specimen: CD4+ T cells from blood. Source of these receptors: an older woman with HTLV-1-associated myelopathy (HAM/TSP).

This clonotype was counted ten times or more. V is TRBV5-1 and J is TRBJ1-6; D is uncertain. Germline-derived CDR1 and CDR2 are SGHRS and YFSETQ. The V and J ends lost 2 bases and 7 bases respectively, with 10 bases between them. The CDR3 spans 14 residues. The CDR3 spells CASSLTAINSPLHF. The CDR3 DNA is TGCGCCAGCAGCTTAACAGCGATCAATTCACCCCTCCACTTT.

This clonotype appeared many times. CDR3 region: CASSRKTSNPSEQYF. The CDR3 DNA is TGTGCCAGCAGCCGGAAGACTAGTAACCCGAGCGAGCAGTACTTC. This chain connects TRBV3-1 to TRBJ2-7, with D possibly TRBD2 on 6 matching bases. Trimming took off 4 bases at V and 6 bases at J, with 19 bases between the two ends. The CDR3 is 15 residues long. In germline, CDR1 is LGHDT, CDR2 YNNKEL (reference sequence).

The CDR3: CSGTGDYGYTF. The DNA for the CDR3 is TGCAGCGGGACAGGGGACTATGGCTACACCTTC. This chain connects TRBV29-1 to TRBJ1-2, with 9 bases matching TRBD1. Germline loops: CDR1 SQVTM, CDR2 ANQGSEA. This CDR3 is 11 amino acids long. After removal of 7 bases from V and 3 bases from J, the junction contained 0 bases not matched to a gene.

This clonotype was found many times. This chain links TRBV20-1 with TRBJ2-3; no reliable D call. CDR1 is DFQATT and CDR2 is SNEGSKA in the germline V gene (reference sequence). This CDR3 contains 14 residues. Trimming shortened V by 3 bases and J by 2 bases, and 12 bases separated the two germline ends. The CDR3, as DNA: TGCAGTGCTAGCTCCCAGAGATACACAGATACGCAGTATTTT. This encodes CSASSQRYTDTQYF.

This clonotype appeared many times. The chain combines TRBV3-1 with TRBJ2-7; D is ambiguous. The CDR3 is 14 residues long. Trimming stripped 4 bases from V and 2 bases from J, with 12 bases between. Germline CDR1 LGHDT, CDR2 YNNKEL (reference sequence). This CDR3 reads CASSPGVGPYEQYF. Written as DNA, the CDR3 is TGTGCCAGCAGCCCTGGGGTTGGGCCCTACGAGCAGTACTTC.

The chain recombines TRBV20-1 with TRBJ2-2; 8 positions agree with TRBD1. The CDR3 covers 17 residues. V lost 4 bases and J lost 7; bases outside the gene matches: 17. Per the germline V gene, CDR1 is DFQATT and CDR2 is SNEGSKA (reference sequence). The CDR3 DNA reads TGCAGTGCTAAAGATCTGGGGCAGGGGGCCGGCATCGGGGAGCTGTTTTTT. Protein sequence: CSAKDLGQGAGIGELFF.

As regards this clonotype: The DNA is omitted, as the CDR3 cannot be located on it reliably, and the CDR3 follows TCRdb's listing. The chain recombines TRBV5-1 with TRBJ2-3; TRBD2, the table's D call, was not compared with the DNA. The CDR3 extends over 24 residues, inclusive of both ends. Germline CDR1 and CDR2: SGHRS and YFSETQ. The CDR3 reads CASSLKLRHSYEQYFGPGTHTQYF.

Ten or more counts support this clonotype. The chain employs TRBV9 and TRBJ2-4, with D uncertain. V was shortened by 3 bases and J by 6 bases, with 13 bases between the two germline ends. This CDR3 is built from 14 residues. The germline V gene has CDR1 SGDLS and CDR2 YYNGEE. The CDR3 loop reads CASSAKDHSNIQYF. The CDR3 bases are TGTGCCAGCAGCGCCAAGGACCACTCAAACATTCAGTACTTC. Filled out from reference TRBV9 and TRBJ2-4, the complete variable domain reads DSGVTQTPKHLITATGQRVTLRCSPRSGDLSVYWYQQSLDQGLQFLIQYYNGEERAKGNILERFSAQQFPDLHSELNLSSLELGDSALYFCASSAKDHSNIQYFGAGTRLSVL.

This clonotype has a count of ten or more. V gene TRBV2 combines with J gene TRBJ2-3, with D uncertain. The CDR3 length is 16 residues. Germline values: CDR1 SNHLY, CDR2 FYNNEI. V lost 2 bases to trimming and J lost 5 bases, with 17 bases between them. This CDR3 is CASSERLFIAGDTQYF. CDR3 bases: TGTGCCAGCAGTGAACGCCTTTTTATAGCTGGAGATACGCAGTATTTT.

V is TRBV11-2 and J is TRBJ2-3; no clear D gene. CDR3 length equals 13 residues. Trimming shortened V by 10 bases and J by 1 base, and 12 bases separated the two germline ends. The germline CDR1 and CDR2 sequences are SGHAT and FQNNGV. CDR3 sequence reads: CAIPAAGTDTQYF. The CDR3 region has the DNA TGTGCCATCCCTGCGGCGGGCACAGATACGCAGTATTTT. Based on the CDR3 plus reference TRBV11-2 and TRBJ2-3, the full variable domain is EAGVAQSPRYKIIEKRQSVAFWCNPISGHATLYWYQQILGQGPKLLIQFQNNGVVDDSQLPKDRFSAERLKGVDSTLKIQPAKLEDSAVYLCAIPAAGTDTQYFGPGTRLTVL.

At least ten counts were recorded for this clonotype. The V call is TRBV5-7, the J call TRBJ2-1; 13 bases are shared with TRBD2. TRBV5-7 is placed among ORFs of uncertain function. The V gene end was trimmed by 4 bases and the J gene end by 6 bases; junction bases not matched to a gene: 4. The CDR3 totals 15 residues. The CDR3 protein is CASSPGLAGLNEQFF. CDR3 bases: TGTGCCAGCAGCCCGGGACTAGCGGGGCTCAATGAGCAGTTCTTC.

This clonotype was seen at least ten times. Here the CDR3 DNA reads TGTGCCAGCAGCCGACAGGGGGTCGGGACCGAGCAGTACTTC. Translated, it gives CASSRQGVGTEQYF. V is TRBV3-1 and J is TRBJ2-7, with 9 nucleotides matching TRBD1. Germline V lookup: CDR1 LGHDT, CDR2 YNNKEL (reference sequence). V was clipped by 4 bases and J by 6 bases; unmatched bases: 7. This CDR3 region has 14 residues.

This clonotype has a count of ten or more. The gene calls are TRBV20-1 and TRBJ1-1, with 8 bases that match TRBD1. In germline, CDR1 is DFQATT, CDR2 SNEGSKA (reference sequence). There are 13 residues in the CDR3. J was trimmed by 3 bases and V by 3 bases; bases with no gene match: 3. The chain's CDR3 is CSASYRGDTEAFF. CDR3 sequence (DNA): TGCAGTGCTAGTTACAGGGGGGACACTGAAGCTTTCTTT.